A selection of T cell receptor beta chains follows, all from one sample in a study of spatial heterogeneity in lung cancer. TCRdb re-analysed the 5' RACE reads in MiXCR, keeping a single row per CDR3 protein. The sample includes about 41,000 distinct CDR3 sequences, roughly 10% of them seen just once. Sequenced material: PBMCs, taken at surgery. These receptors originate from a female donor with early-stage non-small cell lung cancer. The CDR3 runs from the conserved cysteine through the conserved F or W.

v_gene	j_gene	CDR3aa
TRBV6-2/TRBV6-3	TRBJ2-1	CASRPDPGAYNEQFF
TRBV7-2	TRBJ2-3	CASSQEVRGVSDTQYF
TRBV9	TRBJ2-2	CASSVSDTGELFF
TRBV6-2/TRBV6-3	TRBJ2-7	CASSFSYEQYF
TRBV14	TRBJ2-7	CASSQAAGWWQYF
TRBV19	TRBJ2-1	CASSIDAGAIYNEQFF
TRBV6-2/TRBV6-3	TRBJ2-7	CASRRTGVYEQYF
TRBV7-8	TRBJ1-5	CASSQYRVGGNQPQHF
TRBV7-8	TRBJ2-6	CASSRTGGTGANVLTF
TRBV19	TRBJ1-5	CASSIERQGPNQPQHF
TRBV20-1	TRBJ2-2	CSARAFGRLGVGELFF
TRBV27	TRBJ2-5	CASSLGGAETQYF
TRBV4-2	TRBJ2-7	CASSQAQGAQSSYEQYF
TRBV20-1	TRBJ2-5	CSARRQGGGQETQYF
TRBV30	TRBJ1-3	CAWSTGSGNTIYF
TRBV6-1	TRBJ1-5	CASRKLVRTGESYSNQPQHF
TRBV20-1	TRBJ1-1	CSAKRGNTEAFF
TRBV2	TRBJ2-4	CASRSKGAKNIQYF
TRBV6-5	TRBJ1-1	CASSYLPLNTEAFF
TRBV7-8	TRBJ2-3	CASSGTSGAADTQYF
TRBV6-5	TRBJ2-4	CASSYSEKNIQYF
TRBV4-2	TRBJ2-2	CASSPEPGPTTGELFF
TRBV12-3/TRBV12-4	TRBJ1-5	CASSLARPVGELGANQPQHF
TRBV15	TRBJ2-2	CATSRDVGDTGELFF
TRBV6-2/TRBV6-3	TRBJ2-3	CASSKPGFTDTQYF
TRBV6-2/TRBV6-3	TRBJ2-3	CAATPVASGGPSTDTQYF
TRBV7-8	TRBJ1-2	CASSPEDSYGYTF
TRBV29-1	TRBJ2-1	CSTGGEQFF
TRBV7-9	TRBJ2-7	CASSNPTGIDYEQYF
TRBV5-1	TRBJ1-2	CASSLDVGVYGYTF
TRBV6-1	TRBJ2-3	CASLTRWDTQYF
TRBV29-1	TRBJ2-4	CSVEGDIQYF
TRBV30	TRBJ2-7	CAWSVGFEQYF
TRBV7-2	TRBJ2-6	CASSPGSGGANVLTF
TRBV7-2	TRBJ2-4	CASSLGGGSAKNIQYF
TRBV4-3	TRBJ2-1	CASSQSGGINNEQFF